Each of the 21 T cell receptor beta chains below was sequenced from the same sample in a study of Graves' ophthalmopathy and Graves' hyperthyroidism. Amplified TCR beta CDR3 regions were obtained using RNA transcripts as template. The authors performed first-round RT-PCR with HTBI primers and then a second-round multiplex PCR. TCRdb re-called the multiplex PCR reads through MiXCR, storing one row per CDR3 protein. The repertoire has over 40,000 distinct CDR3 sequences, around half of them found once; the top ten carry around 25%. Material for sequencing was peripheral blood. These receptor sequences come from an adult man with Graves' ophthalmopathy.

V gene TRBV20-1 combines with J gene TRBJ1-2; 8 bases are a match to TRBD1. V lost 3 bases, J lost 4 bases, and 10 bases stayed unmatched. CDR1 and CDR2 from the germline V gene are DFQATT and SNEGSKA (reference sequence). The CDR3 sequence is 15 residues long. CDR3 sequence: CSAREQGAHLYGYTF. DNA of the CDR3: TGCAGTGCTAGGGAGCAGGGGGCCCATCTCTATGGCTACACCTTC.

The table lists this clonotype with many counts. V and J are TRBV5-1 and TRBJ2-2; TRBD2 is a possible D gene (5 bases). The germline gives CDR1 SGHRS, CDR2 YFSETQ. Deletions cut 1 base from V and 4 bases from J, with 11 bases between. This CDR3 spans 15 amino acids. CDR3 region: CASSLYGSGTGELFF. For the CDR3, the DNA is TGCGCCAGCAGCTTGTATGGGAGCGGCACCGGGGAGCTGTTTTTT.

V gene TRBV5-7 combines with J gene TRBJ2-5, with 8 positions matching TRBD1. TRBV5-7 is filed as an ORF, its function uncertain. This CDR3 has 17 residues. Trimming at V came to 4 bases and at J to 9 bases, leaving 20 bases not matched to a gene. CDR3 DNA: TGTGCCAGCAGCACCAAGGACAGGGTGTTGGGCAATCAGCCCCAGTACTTC. It yields the protein CASSTKDRVLGNQPQYF.

The chain has TRBV7-9 and TRBJ2-1, with TRBD2 matching 7 bases. V was pared by 1 base and J by 8 bases, with 17 bases of the junction left unmatched. The CDR3 is made up of 18 amino acids. The germline V gene encodes CDR1 SEHNR and CDR2 FQNEAQ (reference sequence). In DNA form, the CDR3 reads TGTGCCAGCAGCTTAGGGACTAGTAAGGCCCGGGGAGTGGATGAGCAGTTCTTC. Protein sequence: CASSLGTSKARGVDEQFF.

The V gene is TRBV30, the J gene TRBJ2-2, with D possibly called TRBD1 or TRBD2 (7 bases each). Trimming pared 3 bases from V and 6 bases from J, leaving 17 bases between. Germline values: CDR1 GTSNPN, CDR2 SVGIG (reference sequence). The CDR3 is 15 amino acids. The CDR3 protein is CAWRSRQGGAGELFF. The CDR3 region has the DNA TGTGCCTGGAGAAGTCGGCAGGGGGGGGCCGGGGAGCTGTTTTTT.

This clonotype appeared a single time. The gene calls are TRBV12-1 and TRBJ1-1. TRBV12-1 is annotated as a pseudogene. The CDR3 is made up of 14 amino acids. CDR3 loop: CASIRRGSNTEAFF. CDR3 bases: TGTGCCAGCATCCGTCGGGGTAGCAACACTGAAGCTTTCTTC.

This clonotype occurred once. No conserved phenylalanine or tryptophan ends this CDR3, so it is likely a read error. No DNA is shown, since the ends of the CDR3 on it are uncertain; the CDR3 is the one TCRdb lists. CDR3 region: CASSPLLAGGLIS. V usage is TRBV11-2 and J usage is TRBJ1-3. From germline, CDR1 is SGHAT and CDR2 FQNNGV. The CDR3 is 13 residues long, ends included.

V usage is TRBV10-3 and J usage is TRBJ2-7; TRBD1 matches 11 bases. With V trimmed by 7 bases and J by 5 bases, 7 bases remained unmatched. Germline CDR1 ENHRY, CDR2 SYGVKD. The CDR3 is made up of 14 amino acids. CDR3 protein: CAINNGQGADEQYF. CDR3 DNA sequence: TGTGCCATCAACAACGGACAGGGGGCGGACGAGCAGTACTTC.

Note on this clonotype: One junction end does not reproduce the germline sequence, and a read error may be involved. The rearrangement uses TRBV7-2 and TRBJ1-3, with D perhaps TRBD1 (5 bases). This CDR3 is 17 amino acids long. In germline, CDR1 is SGHTA, CDR2 FQGNSA. The CDR3 DNA reads TGTGCCAGCAGCTTAGATATCTCCGGGGCATTTGGAAGCACCATATATTTT. Its protein is CASSLDISGAFGSTIYF. Using reference TRBV7-2 and TRBJ1-3 for the parts outside the CDR3, the full variable domain is GAGVSQSPSNKVTEKGKDVELRCDPISGHTALYWYRQSLGQGLEFLIYFQGNSAPDKSGLPSDRFSAERTGGSVSTLTIQRTQQEDSAVYLCASSLDISGAFGSTIYFGEGSWLTVV.

The sample holds a few counts of this clonotype. J is TRBJ2-2 and V is TRBV6-6; the match to TRBD2 covers 13 bases. Trimming took 7 bases from V and 0 from J; bases not matched to a gene: 8. Looked up from germline, CDR1 is MNHNY and CDR2 is SVGAGI (reference sequence). There are 18 residues in the CDR3. The CDR3 spells CASTEPGLAGPNTGELFF. In DNA form, the CDR3 reads TGTGCCAGCACTGAACCGGGACTAGCGGGGCCGAACACCGGGGAGCTGTTTTTT.

This clonotype turned up a few times. V usage is TRBV19 and J usage is TRBJ2-3; D gene uncertain. Trimming removed 6 bases at V and 6 bases at J, with 7 bases between. From germline, CDR1 is LNHDA and CDR2 SQIVND (reference sequence). The CDR3 is 11 residues long. The CDR3 nucleotides are TGTGCCAGTAGGCTCGGGGATACGCAGTATTTT. Translating gives CASRLGDTQYF.

J is TRBJ1-2 and V is TRBV20-1; TRBD1 agrees at 10 bases. J was trimmed by 7 bases and V by 5 bases; bases with no gene match: 10. The CDR3 covers 14 residues. Germline V gene lookup returns CDR1 DFQATT and CDR2 SNEGSKA (reference sequence). The CDR3: CSAWAGQGRSGYTF. CDR3 DNA: TGCAGTGCTTGGGCGGGACAGGGGAGATCTGGCTACACCTTC.

This clonotype was detected many times. DNA for the CDR3: TGCGCCAGCAGCTTGGATGGGTTCCCCCAAGAGACCCAGTACTTC. Translation gives CASSLDGFPQETQYF. The J gene is TRBJ2-5, the V gene TRBV5-1, with D uncertain. The CDR3 totals 15 residues. Trimming shortened V by 0 bases and J by 1 base, and 10 bases separated the two germline ends. CDR1 is SGHRS, CDR2 YFSETQ, per germline.

This clonotype was counted at least ten times. The chain joins TRBV9 to TRBJ2-7, with TRBD1 matching over 8 bases. Germline V lookup: CDR1 SGDLS, CDR2 YYNGEE. The junction had 8 bases not matched to a gene; V was cut back by 3 bases and J by 0 bases. This CDR3 has 16 residues. CDR3 amino acids: CASSAQGQAFSYEQYF. CDR3 bases: TGTGCCAGCAGCGCCCAGGGACAGGCCTTCTCCTACGAGCAGTACTTC.

This clonotype was picked up one time. Because it lacks the conserved phenylalanine or tryptophan at the end, this CDR3 is likely a read error. This rearrangement joins TRBV5-4 to TRBJ2-3, with no clear D. The V and J ends lost 0 bases and 0 bases respectively, with 5 bases between them. The CDR3 spans 14 residues. Germline values: CDR1 SGHNT, CDR2 YYREEE (reference sequence). This CDR3 reads CASSLATSTDTQYS. CDR3 nucleotide sequence: TGTGCCAGCAGCTTGGCAACTAGCACAGATACGCAGTATTCT.

This clonotype was seen once. The chain employs TRBV7-2 and TRBJ2-1; 13 bases map to TRBD2. The V segment lost 7 bases and the J segment 8 bases; nucleotides outside the gene matches: 11. Germline CDR1 and CDR2: SGHTA and FQGNSA. The CDR3 loop spans 16 amino acids. CDR3 DNA: TGTGCCAGCAACATAGGACTAGCGGGAGTATCTGATGAGCAGTTCTTC. Translation: CASNIGLAGVSDEQFF.

This clonotype was seen repeatedly, ten times or more. The chain is built from TRBV10-1 and TRBJ2-2; D remains unclear. The V gene lost 6 bases and the J gene lost 1 base, with 12 bases spanning the gap. This CDR3 is 15 amino acids long. Germline CDR1 is WNHNN and CDR2 is SYGVQD (reference sequence). The CDR3 loop is CASSQDQENTGELFF. The DNA of the CDR3 is TGCGCCAGCAGCCAGGACCAAGAGAACACCGGGGAGCTGTTTTTT.

The rearrangement uses TRBV2 and TRBJ1-6; tentatively, D is TRBD1 (5 bases). There are 13 residues in the CDR3. CDR1 and CDR2 from the germline V gene are SNHLY and FYNNEI. Deletions cut 4 bases from V and 13 bases from J, with 14 bases between. The CDR3 is CASSVRVNQPLHF. The CDR3 nucleotides read TGTGCCAGCAGTGTCAGGGTCAATCAGCCCCTCCACTTT.

Many counts were recorded for this clonotype. The chain has TRBV27 and TRBJ2-3; D is unclear. V lost 5 bases and J lost 0, with 12 bases in between. The CDR3 has 15 amino acids. Germline V gene data show CDR1 as MNHEY and CDR2 as SMNVEV (reference sequence). CDR3 nucleotide sequence: TGTGCCAGCAGTCCCCAGGTCTATAGCACAGATACGCAGTATTTT. Encoded protein: CASSPQVYSTDTQYF.

This clonotype rates as medium-sized (0.01 to 0.1%). The chain recombines TRBV24-1 with TRBJ1-5, with 8 bases fitting TRBD1. V was clipped by 6 bases and J by 5 bases; unmatched bases: 5. This CDR3 comprises 14 residues. The germline V gene encodes CDR1 KGHDR and CDR2 SFDVKD. CDR3 coding DNA: TGTGCCACCAGTTCTCCGGGACAGGATCAGCCCCAGCATTTT. Protein product: CATSSPGQDQPQHF.

J is TRBJ1-5 and V is TRBV25-1; D ambiguous. The CDR3 runs 16 residues. V lost 4 bases to trimming and J lost 1 base, with 14 bases between them. The germline V gene has CDR1 MGHDK and CDR2 SYGVNS. Here the CDR3 reads CASSVDFCSSNQPQHF. CDR3 coding DNA: TGTGCCAGCAGTGTGGACTTTTGCAGCAGCAATCAGCCCCAGCATTTT. Together with reference TRBV25-1 and TRBJ1-5, the CDR3 gives the full variable domain: EADIYQTPRYLVIGTGKKITLECSQTMGHDKMYWYQQDPGMELHLIHYSYGVNSTEKGDLSSESTVSRIRTEHFPLTLESARPSHTSQYLCASSVDFCSSNQPQHFGDGTRLSIL.